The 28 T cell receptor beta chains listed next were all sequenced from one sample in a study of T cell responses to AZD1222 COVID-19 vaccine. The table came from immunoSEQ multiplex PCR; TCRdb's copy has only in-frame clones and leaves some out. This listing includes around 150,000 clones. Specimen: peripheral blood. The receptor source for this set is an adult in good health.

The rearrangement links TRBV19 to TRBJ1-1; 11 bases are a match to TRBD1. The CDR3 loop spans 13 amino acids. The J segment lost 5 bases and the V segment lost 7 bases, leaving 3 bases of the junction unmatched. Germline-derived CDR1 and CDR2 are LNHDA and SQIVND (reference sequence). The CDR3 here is CASMGQGGTEAFF. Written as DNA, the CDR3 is TGTGCCAGTATGGGACAGGGGGGAACTGAAGCTTTCTTT.

CDR3: CASSLIGQASDTQYF. CDR3 nucleotide sequence: TGTGCCAGCAGCTTGATCGGACAGGCTTCAGATACGCAGTATTTT. V is TRBV5-8 and J is TRBJ2-3; 7 bases are a match to TRBD1. From germline, CDR1 is SGHTS and CDR2 YDEGEE. Trimming at V came to 1 base and at J to 4 bases, leaving 6 bases not matched to a gene. There are 15 residues in the CDR3.

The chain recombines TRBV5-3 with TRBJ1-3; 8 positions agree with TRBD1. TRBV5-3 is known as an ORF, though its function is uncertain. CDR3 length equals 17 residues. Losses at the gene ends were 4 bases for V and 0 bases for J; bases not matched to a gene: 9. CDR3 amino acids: CARSHLRDRTSGNTIYF. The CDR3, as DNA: TGTGCCAGAAGCCACCTCCGGGACAGGACCTCTGGAAACACCATATATTTT.

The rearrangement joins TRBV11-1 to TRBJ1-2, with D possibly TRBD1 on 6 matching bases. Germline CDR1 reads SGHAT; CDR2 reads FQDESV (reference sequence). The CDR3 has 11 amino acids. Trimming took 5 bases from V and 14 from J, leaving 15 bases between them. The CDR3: CASSVGQRATF. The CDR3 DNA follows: TGTGCCAGCAGCGTCGGACAGCGCGCGACCTTC.

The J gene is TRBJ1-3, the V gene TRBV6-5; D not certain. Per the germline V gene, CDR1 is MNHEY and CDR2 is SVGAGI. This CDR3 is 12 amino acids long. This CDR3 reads CAVRGSGNTIYF. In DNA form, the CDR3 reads TGTGCAGTCCGGGGCTCTGGAAACACCATATATTTT.

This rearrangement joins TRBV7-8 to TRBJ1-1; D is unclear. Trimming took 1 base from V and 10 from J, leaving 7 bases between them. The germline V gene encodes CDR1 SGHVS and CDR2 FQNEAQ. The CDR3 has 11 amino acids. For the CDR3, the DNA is TGTGCCAGCAGCTTAGAATTGGCAGCTTTCTTT. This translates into CASSLELAAFF.

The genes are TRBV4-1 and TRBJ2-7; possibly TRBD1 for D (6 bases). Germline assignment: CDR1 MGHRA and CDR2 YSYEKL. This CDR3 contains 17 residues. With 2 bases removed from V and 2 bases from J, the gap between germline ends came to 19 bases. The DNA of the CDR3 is TGCGCCAGCAGCCAAAACTTTCGGACAGAAATAACCTACGAGCAGTACTTC. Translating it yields CASSQNFRTEITYEQYF.

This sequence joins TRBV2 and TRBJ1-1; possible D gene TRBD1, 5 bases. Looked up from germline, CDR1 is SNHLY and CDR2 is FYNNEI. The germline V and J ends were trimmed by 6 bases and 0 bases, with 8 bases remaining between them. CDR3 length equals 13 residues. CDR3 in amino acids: CASSGTVNTEAFF. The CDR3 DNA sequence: TGTGCCAGCAGCGGGACGGTGAACACTGAAGCTTTCTTT.

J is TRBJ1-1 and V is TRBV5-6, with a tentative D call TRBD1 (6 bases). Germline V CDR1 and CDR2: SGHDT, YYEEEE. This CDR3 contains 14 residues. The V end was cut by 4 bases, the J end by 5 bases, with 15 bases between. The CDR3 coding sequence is TGTGCCAGCAGCGCCGGGGGCGCCGGGACTGAAGCTTTCTTT. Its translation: CASSAGGAGTEAFF.

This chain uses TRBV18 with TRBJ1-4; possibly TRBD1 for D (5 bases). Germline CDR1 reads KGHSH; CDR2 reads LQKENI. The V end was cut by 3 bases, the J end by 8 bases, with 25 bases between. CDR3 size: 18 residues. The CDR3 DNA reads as TGTGCCAGCTCACCCAAACCCGGACACTACATAGTCCGGGAAAAACTGTTTTTT. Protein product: CASSPKPGHYIVREKLFF.

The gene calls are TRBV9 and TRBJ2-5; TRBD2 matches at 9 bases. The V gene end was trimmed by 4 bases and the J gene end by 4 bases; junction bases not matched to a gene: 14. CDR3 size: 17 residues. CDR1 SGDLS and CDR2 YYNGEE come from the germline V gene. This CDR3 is CASSPRVRGGAGETQYF. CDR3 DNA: TGTGCCAGCAGCCCCCGAGTACGCGGGGGGGCGGGAGAGACCCAGTACTTC.

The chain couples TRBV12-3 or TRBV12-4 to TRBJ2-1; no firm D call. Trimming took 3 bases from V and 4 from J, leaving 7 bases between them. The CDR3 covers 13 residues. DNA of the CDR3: TGTGCCAGCAGTTTCTCACAGTACAATGAGCAGTTCTTC. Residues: CASSFSQYNEQFF.

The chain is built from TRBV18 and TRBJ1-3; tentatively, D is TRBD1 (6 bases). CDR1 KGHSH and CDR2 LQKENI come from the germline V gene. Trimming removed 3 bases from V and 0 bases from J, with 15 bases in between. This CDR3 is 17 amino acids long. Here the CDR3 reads CASSPQKQGYSGNTIYF. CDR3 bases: TGTGCCAGCTCACCGCAGAAACAGGGATACTCTGGAAACACCATATATTTT.

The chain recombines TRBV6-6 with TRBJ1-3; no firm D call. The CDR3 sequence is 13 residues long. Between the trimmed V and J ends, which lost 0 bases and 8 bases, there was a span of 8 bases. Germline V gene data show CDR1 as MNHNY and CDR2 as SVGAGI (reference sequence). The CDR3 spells CASSYSPSYTIYF. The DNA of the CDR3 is TGTGCCAGCAGTTACTCGCCCTCCTACACCATATATTTT.

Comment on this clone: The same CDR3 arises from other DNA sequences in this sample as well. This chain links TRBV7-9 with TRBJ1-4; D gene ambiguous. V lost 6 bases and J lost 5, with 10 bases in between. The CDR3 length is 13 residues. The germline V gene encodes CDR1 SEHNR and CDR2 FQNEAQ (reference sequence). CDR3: CASSRTGNEKLFF. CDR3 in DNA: TGTGCCAGCAGTAGGACGGGGAATGAAAAACTGTTTTTT.

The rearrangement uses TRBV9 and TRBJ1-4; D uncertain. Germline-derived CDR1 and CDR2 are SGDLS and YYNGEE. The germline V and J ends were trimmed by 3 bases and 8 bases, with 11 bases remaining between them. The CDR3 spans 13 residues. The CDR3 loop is CASSDGEREKLFF. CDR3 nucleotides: TGTGCCAGCAGCGATGGGGAACGGGAAAAACTGTTTTTT.

The CDR3 DNA is TGCGCCAGCAGCTTGGAGGCAGGGTCAGGCCAGCCCCAGCATTTT. As protein: CASSLEAGSGQPQHF. The chain is built from TRBV5-1 and TRBJ1-5; perhaps TRBD1 as D (5 bases). CDR1 and CDR2 from the germline V gene are SGHRS and YFSETQ. Trimming removed 0 bases at V and 7 bases at J, with 14 bases between. The CDR3 sequence is 15 residues long.

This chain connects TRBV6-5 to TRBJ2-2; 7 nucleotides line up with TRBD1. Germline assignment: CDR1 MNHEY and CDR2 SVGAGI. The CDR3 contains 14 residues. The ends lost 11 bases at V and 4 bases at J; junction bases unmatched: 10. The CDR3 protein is CACLRDRGTGELFF. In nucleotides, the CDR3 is TGTGCCTGCCTTAGGGACAGAGGCACCGGGGAGCTGTTTTTT.

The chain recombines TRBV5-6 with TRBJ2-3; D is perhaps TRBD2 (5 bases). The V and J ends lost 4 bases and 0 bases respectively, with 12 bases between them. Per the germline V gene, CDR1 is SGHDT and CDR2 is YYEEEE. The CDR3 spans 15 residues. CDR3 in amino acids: CASSPTGSSTDTQYF. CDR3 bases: TGTGCCAGCAGCCCCACGGGAAGCAGCACAGATACGCAGTATTTT.

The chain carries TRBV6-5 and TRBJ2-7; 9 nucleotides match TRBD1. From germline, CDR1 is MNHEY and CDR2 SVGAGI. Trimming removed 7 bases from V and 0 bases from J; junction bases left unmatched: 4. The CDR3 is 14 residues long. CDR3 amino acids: CASNPDRGSYEQYF. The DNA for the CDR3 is TGTGCCAGCAATCCGGACAGGGGCTCCTACGAGCAGTACTTC.

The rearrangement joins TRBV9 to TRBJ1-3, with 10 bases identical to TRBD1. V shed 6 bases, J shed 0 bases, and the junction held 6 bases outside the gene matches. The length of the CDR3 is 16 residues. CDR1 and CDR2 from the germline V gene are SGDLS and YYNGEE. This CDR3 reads CASNPGQGSSGNTIYF. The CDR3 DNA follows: TGTGCCAGCAACCCGGGACAGGGGAGCTCTGGAAACACCATATATTTT. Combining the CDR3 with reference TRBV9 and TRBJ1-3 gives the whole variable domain DSGVTQTPKHLITATGQRVTLRCSPRSGDLSVYWYQQSLDQGLQFLIQYYNGEERAKGNILERFSAQQFPDLHSELNLSSLELGDSALYFCASNPGQGSSGNTIYFGEGSWLTVV.

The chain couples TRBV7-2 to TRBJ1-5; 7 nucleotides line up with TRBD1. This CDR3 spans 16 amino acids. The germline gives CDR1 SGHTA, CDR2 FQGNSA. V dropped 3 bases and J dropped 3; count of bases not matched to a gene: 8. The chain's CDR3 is CASSFGRDSSNQPQHF. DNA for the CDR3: TGTGCCAGCAGCTTCGGCCGGGACAGCTCCAATCAGCCCCAGCATTTT.

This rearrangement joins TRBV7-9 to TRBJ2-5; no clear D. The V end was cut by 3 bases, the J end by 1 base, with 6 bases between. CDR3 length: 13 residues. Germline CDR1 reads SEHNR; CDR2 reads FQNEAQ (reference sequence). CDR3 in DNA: TGTGCCAGCAGCTTCGTGGGCCAAGAGACCCAGTACTTC. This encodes CASSFVGQETQYF.

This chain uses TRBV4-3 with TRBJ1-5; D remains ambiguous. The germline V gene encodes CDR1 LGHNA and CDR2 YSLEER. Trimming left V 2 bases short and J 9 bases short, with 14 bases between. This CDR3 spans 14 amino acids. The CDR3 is CASSQSLFGGPQHF. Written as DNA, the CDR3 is TGCGCCAGCAGCCAATCCCTCTTCGGAGGGCCCCAGCATTTT.

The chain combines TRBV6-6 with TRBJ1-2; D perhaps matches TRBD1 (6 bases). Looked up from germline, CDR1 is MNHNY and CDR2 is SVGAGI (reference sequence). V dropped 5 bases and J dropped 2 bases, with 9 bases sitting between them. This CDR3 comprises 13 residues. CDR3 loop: CASSRDTNYGYTF. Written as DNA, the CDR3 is TGTGCCAGCAGTCGGGACACCAACTATGGCTACACCTTC.

The CDR3 nucleotides are TGTGCCAGCAGTTACGGGGGGCCGGGGTCAGGGGCCCAGCATTTT. It codes for CASSYGGPGSGAQHF. V is TRBV6-5 and J is TRBJ1-5; tentative D call: TRBD1 (6 bases). CDR3 length equals 15 residues. Germline V gives CDR1 MNHEY, CDR2 SVGAGI. V was trimmed by 2 bases and J by 11 bases, leaving 19 bases between them.

The CDR3 bases are TGCGCCAGCAGCCCACGGACGGCTACTCTGAACACCGGGGAGCTGTTTTTT. Its translation: CASSPRTATLNTGELFF. The chain joins TRBV4-3 to TRBJ2-2; D is undetermined. Germline CDR1 LGHNA, CDR2 YSLEER. With 4 bases removed from V and 1 base from J, the gap between germline ends came to 16 bases. This CDR3 region has 17 residues.

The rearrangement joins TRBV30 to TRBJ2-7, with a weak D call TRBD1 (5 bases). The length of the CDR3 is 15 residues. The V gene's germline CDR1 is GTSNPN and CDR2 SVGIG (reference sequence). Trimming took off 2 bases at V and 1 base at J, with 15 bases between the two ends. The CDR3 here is CAWSMGPGNSYEQYF. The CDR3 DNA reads TGTGCCTGGAGTATGGGGCCTGGGAATTCCTACGAGCAGTACTTC.